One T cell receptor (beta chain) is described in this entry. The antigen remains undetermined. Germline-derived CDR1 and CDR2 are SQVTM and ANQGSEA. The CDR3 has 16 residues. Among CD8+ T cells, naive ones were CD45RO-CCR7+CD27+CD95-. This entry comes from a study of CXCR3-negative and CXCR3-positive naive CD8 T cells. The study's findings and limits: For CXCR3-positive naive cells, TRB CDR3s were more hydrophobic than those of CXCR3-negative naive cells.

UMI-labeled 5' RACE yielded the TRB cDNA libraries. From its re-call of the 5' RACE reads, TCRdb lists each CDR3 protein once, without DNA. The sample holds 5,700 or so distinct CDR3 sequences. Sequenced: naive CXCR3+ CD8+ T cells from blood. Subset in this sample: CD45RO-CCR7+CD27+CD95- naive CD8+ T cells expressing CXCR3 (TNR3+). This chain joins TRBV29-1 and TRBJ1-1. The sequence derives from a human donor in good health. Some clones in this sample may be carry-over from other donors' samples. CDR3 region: CSVLFRGGPMNTEAFF.